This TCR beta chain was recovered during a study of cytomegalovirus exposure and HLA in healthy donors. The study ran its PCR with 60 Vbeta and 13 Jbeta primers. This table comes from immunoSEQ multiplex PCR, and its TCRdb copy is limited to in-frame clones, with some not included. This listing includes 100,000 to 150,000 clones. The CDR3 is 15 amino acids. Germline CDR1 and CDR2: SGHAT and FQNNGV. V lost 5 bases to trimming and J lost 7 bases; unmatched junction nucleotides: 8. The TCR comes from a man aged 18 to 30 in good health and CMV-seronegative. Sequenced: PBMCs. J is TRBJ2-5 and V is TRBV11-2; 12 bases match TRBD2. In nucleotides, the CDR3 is TGTGCCAGCAGCGCTGGACTAGCGGGGTCCGTGACCCAGTACTTC. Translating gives CASSAGLAGSVTQYF.